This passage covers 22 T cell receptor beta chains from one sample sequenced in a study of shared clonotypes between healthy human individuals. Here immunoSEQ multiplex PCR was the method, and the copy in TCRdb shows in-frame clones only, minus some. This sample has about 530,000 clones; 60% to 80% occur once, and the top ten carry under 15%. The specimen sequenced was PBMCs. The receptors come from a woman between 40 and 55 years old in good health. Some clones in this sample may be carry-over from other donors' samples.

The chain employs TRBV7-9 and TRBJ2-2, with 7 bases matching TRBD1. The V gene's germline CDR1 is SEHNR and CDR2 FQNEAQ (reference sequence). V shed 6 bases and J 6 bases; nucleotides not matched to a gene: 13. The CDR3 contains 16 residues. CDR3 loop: CASSPGEGAVPGELFF. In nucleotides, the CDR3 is TGTGCCAGCAGTCCCGGAGAGGGGGCTGTTCCCGGGGAGCTGTTTTTT. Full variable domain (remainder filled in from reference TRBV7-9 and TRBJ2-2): DTGVSQNPRHKITKRGQNVTFRCDPISEHNRLYWYRQTLGQGPEFLTYFQNEAQLEKSRLLSDRFSAERPKGSFSTLEIQRTEQGDSAMYLCASSPGEGAVPGELFFGEGSRLTVL.

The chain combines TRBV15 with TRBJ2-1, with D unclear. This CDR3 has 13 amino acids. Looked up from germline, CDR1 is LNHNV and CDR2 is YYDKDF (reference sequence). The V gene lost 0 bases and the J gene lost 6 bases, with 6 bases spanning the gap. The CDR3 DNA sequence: TGTGCCACCAGCAGAGAACCAGGCAATGAGCAGTTCTTC. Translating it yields CATSREPGNEQFF.

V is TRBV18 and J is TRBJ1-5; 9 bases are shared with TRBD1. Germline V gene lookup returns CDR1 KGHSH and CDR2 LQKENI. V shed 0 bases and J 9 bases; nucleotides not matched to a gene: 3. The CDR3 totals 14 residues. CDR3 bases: TGTGCCAGCTCACCACCGACAGGGGGAGTGCCCCAGCATTTT. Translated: CASSPPTGGVPQHF.

CDR3 amino acids: CASSLAARVSSYEQYF. The CDR3 DNA reads as TGTGCCAGCAGCTTGGCAGCCAGGGTAAGCTCCTACGAGCAGTACTTC. This chain joins TRBV5-6 and TRBJ2-7, with D possibly matching TRBD1 (5 bases). V was shortened by 0 bases and J by 0 bases, with 13 bases between the two germline ends. There are 16 residues in the CDR3. Germline V gene data show CDR1 as SGHDT and CDR2 as YYEEEE.

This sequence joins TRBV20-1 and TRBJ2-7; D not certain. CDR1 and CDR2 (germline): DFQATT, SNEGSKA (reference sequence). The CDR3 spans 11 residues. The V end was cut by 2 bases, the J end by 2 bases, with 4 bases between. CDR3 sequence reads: CSARIPYEQYF. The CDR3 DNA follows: TGCAGTGCTAGAATCCCCTACGAGCAGTACTTC.

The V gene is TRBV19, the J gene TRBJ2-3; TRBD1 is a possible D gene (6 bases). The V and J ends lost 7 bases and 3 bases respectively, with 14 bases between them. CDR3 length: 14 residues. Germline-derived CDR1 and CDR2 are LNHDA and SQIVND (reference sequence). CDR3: CASTEGRGTDTQYF. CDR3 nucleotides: TGTGCCAGTACTGAGGGAAGGGGGACAGATACGCAGTATTTT.

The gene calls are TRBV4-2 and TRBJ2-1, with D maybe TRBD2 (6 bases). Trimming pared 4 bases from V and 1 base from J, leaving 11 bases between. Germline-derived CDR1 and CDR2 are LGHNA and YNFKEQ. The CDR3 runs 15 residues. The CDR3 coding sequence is TGTGCCAGCAGCCCCGGACTACCATCCTACAATGAGCAGTTCTTC. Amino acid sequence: CASSPGLPSYNEQFF.

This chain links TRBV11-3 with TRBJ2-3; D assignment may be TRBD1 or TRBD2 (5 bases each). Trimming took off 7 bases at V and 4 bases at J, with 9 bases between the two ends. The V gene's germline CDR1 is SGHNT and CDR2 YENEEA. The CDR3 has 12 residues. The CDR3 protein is CASKGSPDTQYF. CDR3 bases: TGTGCCAGCAAGGGGAGCCCAGATACGCAGTATTTT.

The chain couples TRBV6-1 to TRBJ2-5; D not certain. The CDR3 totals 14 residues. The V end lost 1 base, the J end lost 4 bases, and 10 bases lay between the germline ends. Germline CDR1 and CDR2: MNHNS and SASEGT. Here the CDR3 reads CASSEVSLGETQYF. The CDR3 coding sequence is TGTGCCAGCAGTGAAGTTTCGTTGGGAGAGACCCAGTACTTC.

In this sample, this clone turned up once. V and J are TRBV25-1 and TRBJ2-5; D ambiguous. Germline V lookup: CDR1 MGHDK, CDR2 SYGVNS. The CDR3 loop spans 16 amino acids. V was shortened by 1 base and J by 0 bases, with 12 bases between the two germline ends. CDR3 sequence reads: CASSEFWAEYQETQYF. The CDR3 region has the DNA TGTGCCAGCAGTGAATTTTGGGCAGAGTACCAAGAGACCCAGTACTTC.

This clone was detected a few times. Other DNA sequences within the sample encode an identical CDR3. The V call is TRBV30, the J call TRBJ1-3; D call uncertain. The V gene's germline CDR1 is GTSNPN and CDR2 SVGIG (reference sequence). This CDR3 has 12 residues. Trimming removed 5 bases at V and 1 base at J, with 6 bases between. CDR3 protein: CAWGSSGNTIYF. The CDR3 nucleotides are TGTGCCTGGGGGTCTTCTGGAAACACCATATATTTT.

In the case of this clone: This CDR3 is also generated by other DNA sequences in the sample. Here the CDR3 reads CASSSRTGGDQPQHF. For the CDR3, the DNA is TGTGCCAGCAGCTCAAGGACAGGGGGCGATCAGCCCCAGCATTTT. This rearrangement joins TRBV7-2 to TRBJ1-5; TRBD1 matches at 11 bases. The length of the CDR3 is 15 residues. V shed 4 bases and J 5 bases; nucleotides not matched to a gene: 4. Germline V lookup: CDR1 SGHTA, CDR2 FQGNSA.

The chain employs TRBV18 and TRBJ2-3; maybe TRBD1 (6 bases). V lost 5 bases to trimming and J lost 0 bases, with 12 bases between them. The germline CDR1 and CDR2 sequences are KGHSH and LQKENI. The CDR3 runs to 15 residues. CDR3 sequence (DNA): TGTGCCAGCTCAGTTGGGGGCTCGAGCACAGATACGCAGTATTTT. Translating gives CASSVGGSSTDTQYF.

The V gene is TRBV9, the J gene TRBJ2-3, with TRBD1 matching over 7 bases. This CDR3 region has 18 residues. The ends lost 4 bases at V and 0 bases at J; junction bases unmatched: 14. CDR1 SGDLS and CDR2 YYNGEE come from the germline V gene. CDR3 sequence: CASSPTGTAHISTDTQYF. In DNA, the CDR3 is TGTGCCAGCAGCCCTACCGGGACAGCCCATATTAGCACAGATACGCAGTATTTT.

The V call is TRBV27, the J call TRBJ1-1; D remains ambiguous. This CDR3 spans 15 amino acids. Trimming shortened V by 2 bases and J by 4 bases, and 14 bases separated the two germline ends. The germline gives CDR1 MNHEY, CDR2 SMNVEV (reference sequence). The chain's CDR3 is CASSLRSPGSTEAFF. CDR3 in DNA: TGTGCCAGCAGTTTACGGTCCCCGGGTTCCACTGAAGCTTTCTTT.

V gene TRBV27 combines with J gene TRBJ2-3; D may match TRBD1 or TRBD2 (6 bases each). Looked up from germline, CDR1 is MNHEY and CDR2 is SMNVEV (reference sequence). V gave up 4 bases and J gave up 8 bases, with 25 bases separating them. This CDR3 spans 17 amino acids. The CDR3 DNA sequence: TGTGCCAGCAGTTCCCTACCCGCCGGGACGAAGGGGGGTACGCAGTATTTT. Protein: CASSSLPAGTKGGTQYF.

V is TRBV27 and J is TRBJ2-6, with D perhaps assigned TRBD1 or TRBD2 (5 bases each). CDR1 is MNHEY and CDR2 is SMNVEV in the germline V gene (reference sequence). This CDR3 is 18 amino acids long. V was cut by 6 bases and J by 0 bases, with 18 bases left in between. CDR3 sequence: CASRQGRDGYSGANVLTF. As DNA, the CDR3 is TGTGCCAGCAGGCAAGGCCGGGACGGTTACTCTGGGGCCAACGTCCTGACTTTC.

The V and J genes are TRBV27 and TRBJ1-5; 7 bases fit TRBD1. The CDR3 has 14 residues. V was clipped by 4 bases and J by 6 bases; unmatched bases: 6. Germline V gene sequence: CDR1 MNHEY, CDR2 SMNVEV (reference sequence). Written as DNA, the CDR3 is TGTGCCAGCAGTTCTCAGGGGGGGCGTCAGCCCCAGCATTTT. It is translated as CASSSQGGRQPQHF.

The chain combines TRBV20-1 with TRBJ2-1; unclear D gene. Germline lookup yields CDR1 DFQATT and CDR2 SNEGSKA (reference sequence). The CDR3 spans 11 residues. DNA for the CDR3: TGCAGAGCAAGGACCTTACCTGAGCAGTTCTTC. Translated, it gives CRARTLPEQFF.

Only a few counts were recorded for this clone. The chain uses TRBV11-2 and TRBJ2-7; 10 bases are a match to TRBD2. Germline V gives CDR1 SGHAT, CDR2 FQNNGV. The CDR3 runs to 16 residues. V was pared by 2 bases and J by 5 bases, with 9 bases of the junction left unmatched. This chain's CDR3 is CASSLNVGLAGDEQYF. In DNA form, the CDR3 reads TGTGCCAGCAGCTTAAATGTAGGGCTAGCGGGAGACGAGCAGTACTTC.

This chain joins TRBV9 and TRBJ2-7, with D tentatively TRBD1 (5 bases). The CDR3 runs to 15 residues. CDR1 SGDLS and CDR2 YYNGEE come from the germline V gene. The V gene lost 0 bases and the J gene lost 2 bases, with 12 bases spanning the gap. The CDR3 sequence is CASSVEDGATYEQYF. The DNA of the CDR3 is TGTGCCAGCAGCGTAGAGGATGGGGCCACCTACGAGCAGTACTTC.

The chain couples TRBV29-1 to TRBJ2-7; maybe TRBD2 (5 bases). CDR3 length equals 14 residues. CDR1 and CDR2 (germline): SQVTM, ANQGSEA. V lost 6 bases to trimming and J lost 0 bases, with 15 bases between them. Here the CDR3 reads CSVAGLGSSYEQYF. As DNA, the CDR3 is TGCAGCGTGGCCGGGTTGGGGAGCTCCTACGAGCAGTACTTC.